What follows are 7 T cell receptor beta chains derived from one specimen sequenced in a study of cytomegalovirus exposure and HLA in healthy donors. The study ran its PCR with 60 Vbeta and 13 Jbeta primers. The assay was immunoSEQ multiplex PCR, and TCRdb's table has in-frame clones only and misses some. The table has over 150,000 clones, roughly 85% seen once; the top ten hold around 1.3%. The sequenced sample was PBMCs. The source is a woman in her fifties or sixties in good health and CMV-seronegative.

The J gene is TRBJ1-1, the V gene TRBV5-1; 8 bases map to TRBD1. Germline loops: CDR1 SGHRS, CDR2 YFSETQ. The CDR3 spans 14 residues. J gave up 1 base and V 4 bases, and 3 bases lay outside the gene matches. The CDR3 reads CASSPGTGNTEAFF. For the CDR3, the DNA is TGCGCCAGCAGCCCCGGGACAGGGAACACTGAAGCTTTCTTT.

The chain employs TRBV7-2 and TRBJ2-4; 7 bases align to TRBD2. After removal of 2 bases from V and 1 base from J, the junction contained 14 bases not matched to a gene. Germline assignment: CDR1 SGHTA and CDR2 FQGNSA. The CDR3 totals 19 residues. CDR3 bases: TGTGCCAGCAGCTTAAGACTAGCTGGGTCCGGTGGGGCCAAAAACATTCAGTACTTC. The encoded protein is CASSLRLAGSGGAKNIQYF. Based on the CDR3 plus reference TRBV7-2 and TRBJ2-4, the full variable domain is GAGVSQSPSNKVTEKGKDVELRCDPISGHTALYWYRQSLGQGLEFLIYFQGNSAPDKSGLPSDRFSAERTGGSVSTLTIQRTQQEDSAVYLCASSLRLAGSGGAKNIQYFGAGTRLSVL.

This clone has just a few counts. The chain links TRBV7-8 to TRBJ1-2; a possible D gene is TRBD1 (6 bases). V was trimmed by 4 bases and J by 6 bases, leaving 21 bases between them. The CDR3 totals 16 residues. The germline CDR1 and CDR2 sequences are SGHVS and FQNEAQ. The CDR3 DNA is TGTGCCAGCAGCTCACAGGCCCCCAGGGGTCAAAATGGCTACACCTTC. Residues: CASSSQAPRGQNGYTF.

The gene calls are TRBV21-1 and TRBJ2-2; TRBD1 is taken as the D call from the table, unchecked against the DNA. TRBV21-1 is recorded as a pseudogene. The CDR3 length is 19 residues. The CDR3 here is CASSGRTGELGTSTGELFF. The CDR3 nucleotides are TGTGCCAGCAGCGGACGGACAGGGGAATTGGGGACGAGTACCGGGGAGCTGTTTTTT.

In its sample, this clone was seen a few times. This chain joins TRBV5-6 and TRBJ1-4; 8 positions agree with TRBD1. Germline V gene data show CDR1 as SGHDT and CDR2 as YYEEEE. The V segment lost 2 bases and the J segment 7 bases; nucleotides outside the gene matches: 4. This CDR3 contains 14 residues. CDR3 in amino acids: CASSFDRGGEKLFF. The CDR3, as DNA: TGTGCCAGCAGCTTCGACAGGGGCGGTGAAAAACTGTTTTTT.

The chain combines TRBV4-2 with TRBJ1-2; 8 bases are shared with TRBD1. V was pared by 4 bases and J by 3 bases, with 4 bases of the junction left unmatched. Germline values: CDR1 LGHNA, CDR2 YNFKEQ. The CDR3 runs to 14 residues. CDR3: CASSRGQGDYGYTF. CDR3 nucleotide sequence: TGTGCCAGCAGCCGTGGACAGGGAGACTATGGCTACACCTTC.

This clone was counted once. In DNA form, the CDR3 reads TGTGCCAGCAGTTTTCTAGTGAACGAGGTCATTCAGTACTTC. It yields the protein CASSFLVNEVIQYF. The gene calls are TRBV28 and TRBJ2-4; D is unclear. Germline V gene data show CDR1 as MDHEN and CDR2 as SYDVKM. Trimming removed 3 bases from V and 9 bases from J, with 15 bases in between. CDR3 length equals 14 residues.